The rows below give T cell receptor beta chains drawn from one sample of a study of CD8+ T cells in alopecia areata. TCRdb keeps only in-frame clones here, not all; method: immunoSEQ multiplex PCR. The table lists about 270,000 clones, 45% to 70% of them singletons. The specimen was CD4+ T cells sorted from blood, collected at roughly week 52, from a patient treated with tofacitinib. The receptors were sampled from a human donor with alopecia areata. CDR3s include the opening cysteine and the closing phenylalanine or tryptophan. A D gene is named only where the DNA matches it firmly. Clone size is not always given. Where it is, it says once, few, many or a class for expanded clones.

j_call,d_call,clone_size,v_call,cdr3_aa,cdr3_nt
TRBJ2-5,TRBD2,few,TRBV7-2,CASSPGLAEETQYF,TGTGCCAGCAGCCCGGGACTAGCGGAAGAGACCCAGTACTTC
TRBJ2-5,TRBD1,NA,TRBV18,CASYGTGGQETQYF,TGTGCCAGCTATGGGACAGGGGGCCAAGAGACCCAGTACTTC
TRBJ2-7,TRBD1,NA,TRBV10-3,CAIRVGQFYEQYF,TGTGCCATCAGGGTGGGACAGTTTTACGAGCAGTACTTC
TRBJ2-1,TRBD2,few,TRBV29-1,CSVERSGGNWPNEQFF,TGCAGCGTTGAACGGAGCGGGGGGAATTGGCCCAATGAGCAGTTCTTC
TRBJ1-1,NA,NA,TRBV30,CAWTEGLGTEAFF,TGTGCCTGGACTGAGGGTCTAGGTACTGAAGCTTTCTTT
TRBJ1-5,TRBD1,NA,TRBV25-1,CASSPKGAGNQPQHF,TGTGCCAGCAGTCCTAAGGGGGCGGGAAATCAGCCCCAGCATTTT
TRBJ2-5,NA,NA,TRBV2,CASSEQQKETQYF,TGTGCCAGCAGTGAACAGCAGAAAGAGACCCAGTACTTC
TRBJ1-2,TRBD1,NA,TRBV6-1,CASSEADRAGGYGYTF,TGTGCCAGCAGTGAAGCGGACAGGGCTGGGGGCTATGGCTACACCTTC
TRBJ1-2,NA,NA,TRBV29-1,CSAGATNYGYTF,TGCAGCGCAGGAGCCACAAACTATGGCTACACCTTC
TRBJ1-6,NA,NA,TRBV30,CAWSVDSPLHF,TGTGCCTGGAGTGTAGACTCACCCCTCCACTTT
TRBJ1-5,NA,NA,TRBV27,CASRAMSNQPQHF,TGTGCCAGCAGAGCGATGAGCAATCAGCCCCAGCATTTT
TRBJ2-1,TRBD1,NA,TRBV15,CATRTGYNEQFF,TGTGCCACCAGGACAGGGTACAATGAGCAGTTCTTC
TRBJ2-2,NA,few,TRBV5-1,CASSLGGQNTGELFF,TGCGCCAGCAGCTTGGGAGGCCAGAACACCGGGGAGCTGTTTTTT
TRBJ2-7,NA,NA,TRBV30,CAWSVSGVHEQYF,TGTGCCTGGAGTGTATCAGGTGTCCACGAGCAGTACTTC
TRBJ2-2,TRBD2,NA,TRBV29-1,CSAKLAGHTGELFF,TGCAGCGCCAAACTAGCGGGACACACCGGGGAGCTGTTTTTT
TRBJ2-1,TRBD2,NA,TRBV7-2,CASRAWGGGSYNEQFF,TGTGCCAGCCGAGCTTGGGGCGGGGGCTCCTACAATGAGCAGTTCTTC
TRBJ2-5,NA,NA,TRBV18,CASSPQRETQYF,TGTGCCAGCTCACCACAGCGGGAGACCCAGTACTTC
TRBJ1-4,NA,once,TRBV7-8,CASSLAWQYELFF,TGTGCCAGCAGCTTAGCCTGGCAATACGAACTGTTTTTT
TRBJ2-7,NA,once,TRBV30,CAWSVRSGRYEQYF,TGTGCCTGGAGTGTAAGGTCGGGCCGCTACGAGCAGTACTTC
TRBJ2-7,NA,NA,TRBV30,CAWSVRERIEQYF,TGTGCCTGGAGTGTCAGGGAGAGAATCGAGCAGTACTTC
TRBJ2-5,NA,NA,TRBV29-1,CSVGSQETQYF,TGCAGCGTTGGCAGCCAAGAGACCCAGTACTTC
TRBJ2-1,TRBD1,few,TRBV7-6,CASSLVGQGRNEQFF,TGTGCCAGCAGCTTAGTGGGACAGGGTCGGAATGAGCAGTTCTTC
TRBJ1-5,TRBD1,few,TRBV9,CASSAGDSPGQPQHF,TGTGCCAGCAGCGCCGGGGACAGCCCGGGTCAGCCCCAGCATTTT
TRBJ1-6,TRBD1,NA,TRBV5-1,CASSGTVGNSPLHF,TGCGCCAGCAGCGGGACAGTGGGGAATTCACCCCTCCACTTT
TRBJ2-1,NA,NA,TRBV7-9,CASSGGGPFYNEQFF,TGTGCCAGCAGCGGGGGCGGGCCTTTTTACAATGAGCAGTTCTTC
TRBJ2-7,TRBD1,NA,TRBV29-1,CSVQRQGLGEQYF,TGCAGCGTTCAAAGACAGGGCCTCGGGGAGCAGTACTTC
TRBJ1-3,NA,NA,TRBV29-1,CSVEGKGNTIYF,TGCAGCGTTGAAGGAAAGGGAAACACCATATATTTT
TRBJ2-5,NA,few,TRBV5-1,CASSQGTAYQETQYF,TGCGCCAGCAGCCAGGGGACGGCGTACCAAGAGACCCAGTACTTC
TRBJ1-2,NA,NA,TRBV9,CASSVGPGDYGYTF,TGTGCCAGCAGCGTAGGCCCAGGGGATTATGGCTACACCTTC
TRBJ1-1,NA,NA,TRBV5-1,CASSHLDTEAFF,TGCGCCAGCAGCCACCTGGACACTGAAGCTTTCTTT
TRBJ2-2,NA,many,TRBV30,CAWSGQGGGELFF,TGTGCCTGGAGTGGGCAGGGCGGCGGGGAGCTGTTTTTT
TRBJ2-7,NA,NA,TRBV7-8,CASSLKTSLPSEQYF,TGTGCCAGCAGCCTAAAGACTAGTCTCCCTAGCGAGCAGTACTTC